The subject of this entry is one T cell receptor beta chain. This sample was taken from a study of PD-L1 blockade in urothelial cancer. Study-level background: The authors examined blood 3 weeks (second dose) and 6 weeks after treatment start. Specimens of blood held a median count of roughly 150,000 T cells.

Documented time point: pretreatment peripheral blood. Each individual provided 1 to 8 samples (taken pretreatment and on-treatment). Each PCR reaction had synthetic TCR analog templates spiked into it. Only in-frame clones appear in the TCRdb table, and some are missing; sequencing was by immunoSEQ multiplex PCR. The table has more than 35,000 clones, about 85% seen once. The CDR3 covers 17 residues. Per germline, CDR1 SGHNT and CDR2 YYREEE (reference sequence). J was trimmed by 4 bases and V by 0 bases; bases with no gene match: 10. The TCR comes from an older man with urothelial cancer. The source material was PBMCs, sampled around atezolizumab (anti-PD-L1) treatment. The chain combines TRBV5-4 with TRBJ1-3; 7 bases are a match to TRBD1. This CDR3 is CASSLAGTELRGNTIYF. CDR3 coding DNA: TGTGCCAGCAGCTTGGCCGGGACAGAACTTAGGGGAAACACCATATATTTT.